The TCR beta chain under discussion was sequenced for a study of blood T cell repertoires in COVID-19. Repertoires were generated with immunoSEQ multiplex PCR, while TCRdb's copy carries only in-frame clones and drops some. In the table there are 150,000 to 200,000 clones, approximately 80% of which are singletons. A few counts support this clone. The V segment lost 2 bases and the J segment 7 bases; nucleotides outside the gene matches: 2. The CDR3 has 14 amino acids. The germline CDR1 and CDR2 sequences are MNHEY and SMNVEV (reference sequence). The sequenced sample was peripheral blood. The TCR sequence derives from a man aged 60 to 69 with acute or convalescent COVID-19. This chain joins TRBV27 and TRBJ1-6; TRBD1 matches at 7 bases. In DNA form, the CDR3 reads TGTGCCAGCAGTTTACAGGGGGAGAATTCACCCCTCCACTTT. Translated, it gives CASSLQGENSPLHF.